A single sample gave rise to the 21 T cell receptor beta chains below, sequenced in a study of shared clonotypes between healthy human individuals. Profiled with immunoSEQ multiplex PCR; TCRdb holds only in-frame clones, not every one. Here the sample spans over a million clones, more than 95% being singletons. Sequenced material: naive CD4+ T cells sorted from blood. Subset in this sample: CD45RA+ positively selected. The origin of the receptors is a man aged 30 to 45 in good health.

The rearrangement uses TRBV9 and TRBJ2-2, with TRBD1 matching over 9 bases. This CDR3 spans 15 amino acids. The trim removed 0 bases at V and 6 bases at J, leaving 3 bases unmatched. Germline loops: CDR1 SGDLS, CDR2 YYNGEE. The CDR3 region is CASSVVQGAAGELFF. CDR3 nucleotide sequence: TGTGCCAGCAGCGTAGTACAGGGGGCGGCCGGGGAGCTGTTTTTT.

The J gene is TRBJ2-7, the V gene TRBV27, with D possibly being TRBD2 (7 bases). The germline V gene has CDR1 MNHEY and CDR2 SMNVEV (reference sequence). CDR3 length: 15 residues. V was shortened by 5 bases and J by 6 bases, with 20 bases between the two germline ends. In nucleotides, the CDR3 is TGTGCCAGCAGTCGGGGGGCTGGGAGGGGTGTCGAGCAGTACTTC. As protein: CASSRGAGRGVEQYF.

The chain is built from TRBV6-5 and TRBJ1-1; D gene uncertain. Trimming cost V 5 bases and J 8 bases, with 15 bases left between them. Per germline, CDR1 MNHEY and CDR2 SVGAGI. The CDR3 loop spans 13 amino acids. This chain's CDR3 is CASSALPREEAFF. CDR3 nucleotide sequence: TGTGCCAGCAGTGCCTTACCTAGGGAAGAAGCTTTCTTT.

About this clone: The junction shows a germline mismatch at one end, possibly a read error. This chain connects TRBV27 to TRBJ2-4, with TRBD1 identical over 7 bases. The germline CDR1 and CDR2 sequences are MNHEY and SMNVEV (reference sequence). The CDR3 length is 13 residues. CDR3 sequence: CASSTRTGKPANF. In nucleotides, the CDR3 is TGTGCCAGCAGTACCCGGACAGGCAAACCCGCAAACTTC.

The chain has TRBV30 and TRBJ2-2; D may be TRBD1 (6 bases). With 1 base removed from V and 2 bases from J, the gap between germline ends came to 11 bases. This CDR3 has 15 amino acids. Germline-derived CDR1 and CDR2 are GTSNPN and SVGIG (reference sequence). The CDR3 sequence: CAWSGGHPNTGELFF. CDR3 nucleotide sequence: TGTGCCTGGAGTGGGGGACATCCTAACACCGGGGAGCTGTTTTTT.

The gene calls are TRBV29-1 and TRBJ2-5; 7 bases fit TRBD1. Germline V gives CDR1 SQVTM, CDR2 ANQGSEA. V shed 6 bases, J shed 1 base, and the junction held 11 bases outside the gene matches. The CDR3 sequence is 15 residues long. The CDR3 DNA reads as TGCAGCGTCGCCCGAATAGGGACAGTCCAAGAGACCCAGTACTTC. The encoded protein is CSVARIGTVQETQYF.

The chain has TRBV4-3 and TRBJ1-3; D not certain. The V gene's germline CDR1 is LGHNA and CDR2 YSLEER. Trimming removed 1 base from V and 0 bases from J, with 10 bases in between. This CDR3 has 16 amino acids. CDR3 loop: CASSQGPTISGNTIYF. DNA of the CDR3: TGCGCCAGCAGCCAAGGACCCACAATCTCTGGAAACACCATATATTTT.

The rearrangement uses TRBV6-1 and TRBJ2-7, with D tentatively TRBD1 (6 bases). Germline values: CDR1 MNHNS, CDR2 SASEGT. The CDR3 is 15 amino acids. The germline V and J ends were trimmed by 2 bases and 5 bases, with 16 bases remaining between them. The CDR3 sequence: CASSESTGFFHEQYF. DNA for the CDR3: TGTGCCAGCAGTGAATCCACAGGGTTCTTCCACGAGCAGTACTTC.

The chain joins TRBV7-9 to TRBJ2-1, with 15 bases aligning to TRBD2. The CDR3 is made up of 18 amino acids. The germline V gene has CDR1 SEHNR and CDR2 FQNEAQ (reference sequence). The ends lost 0 bases at V and 6 bases at J; junction bases unmatched: 6. The CDR3 DNA follows: TGTGCCAGCAGCTTAGCCGGACTAGCGGGAGGGATAGTCAATGAGCAGTTCTTC. This encodes CASSLAGLAGGIVNEQFF.

The chain couples TRBV9 to TRBJ1-5; D unclear. Trimming left V 4 bases short and J 3 bases short, with 8 bases between. The length of the CDR3 is 13 residues. CDR1 is SGDLS and CDR2 is YYNGEE in the germline V gene. The CDR3 sequence: CASSPRDNQPQHF. DNA of the CDR3: TGTGCCAGCAGCCCCCGGGACAATCAGCCCCAGCATTTT.

The table lists this clone with a count of one. This chain links TRBV5-1 with TRBJ2-7; no reliable D call. CDR3 length: 13 residues. Germline V lookup: CDR1 SGHRS, CDR2 YFSETQ. With 5 bases removed from V and 7 bases from J, the gap between germline ends came to 16 bases. The CDR3 DNA follows: TGCGCCAGCAGTGACAATAGTGTACGGGAGCAGTACTTC. It yields the protein CASSDNSVREQYF.

This rearrangement joins TRBV28 to TRBJ2-1, with TRBD2 identical over 9 bases. With 7 bases clipped from V and 9 bases from J, the junction kept 10 bases outside the gene matches. The CDR3 extends over 14 amino acids. The germline CDR1 and CDR2 sequences are MDHEN and SYDVKM. The DNA for the CDR3 is TGTGCCAGCACCGTAGCGGGAGATAAGGGTGAGCAGTTCTTC. Translating it yields CASTVAGDKGEQFF.

The chain employs TRBV7-8 and TRBJ2-2; TRBD2 agrees at 8 bases. This CDR3 has 16 residues. The V gene's germline CDR1 is SGHVS and CDR2 FQNEAQ. Unmatched junction bases numbered 10, after V lost 3 bases and J lost 7 bases. The CDR3 nucleotides are TGTGCCAGCAGCTTGGTAGCGGGACCGAACGGCGGGGAGCTGTTTTTT. Translation gives CASSLVAGPNGGELFF.

The rearrangement links TRBV6-5 to TRBJ2-2; D is undetermined. Germline V gene sequence: CDR1 MNHEY, CDR2 SVGAGI. Trimming left V 2 bases short and J 1 base short, with 11 bases between. This CDR3 spans 16 amino acids. Written as DNA, the CDR3 is TGTGCCAGCAGTTACCTATTTTTTGGGAACACCGGGGAGCTGTTTTTT. This sequence encodes CASSYLFFGNTGELFF.

The chain recombines TRBV28 with TRBJ2-7; 13 nucleotides align to TRBD2. From germline, CDR1 is MDHEN and CDR2 SYDVKM. V was clipped by 5 bases and J by 7 bases; unmatched bases: 8. The CDR3 spans 15 residues. CDR3 DNA: TGTGCCAGCAGTATCGGACTAGCGGGAGTTAGGGAGCAGTACTTC. It translates to CASSIGLAGVREQYF.

A remark on this clone: The sample carries other DNA sequences with the same CDR3. The V call is TRBV2, the J call TRBJ2-3; TRBD2 aligns across 8 bases. Germline V gene sequence: CDR1 SNHLY, CDR2 FYNNEI. V lost 6 bases and J lost 2; bases outside the gene matches: 1. This CDR3 contains 13 residues. The CDR3 sequence: CASRRGVTDTQYF. The CDR3 DNA reads TGTGCCAGCAGGCGGGGGGTCACAGATACGCAGTATTTT.

The V gene is TRBV5-4, the J gene TRBJ2-7; 7 bases map to TRBD2. Germline-derived CDR1 and CDR2 are SGHNT and YYREEE (reference sequence). The CDR3 loop spans 16 amino acids. J was trimmed by 5 bases and V by 7 bases; bases with no gene match: 18. CDR3 DNA sequence: TGTGCCAGCCGCGGGCGGGGGACTCGGTGGGGAGACGAGCAGTACTTC. Translation: CASRGRGTRWGDEQYF.

The chain is built from TRBV10-3 and TRBJ2-7; D is unclear. Germline assignment: CDR1 ENHRY and CDR2 SYGVKD. The CDR3 runs to 15 residues. The V and J ends lost 2 bases and 0 bases respectively, with 11 bases between them. The CDR3 loop reads CAISEVGKSSYEQYF. CDR3 nucleotides: TGTGCCATCAGTGAGGTAGGAAAGAGCTCCTACGAGCAGTACTTC.

This chain joins TRBV19 and TRBJ2-7, with TRBD1 identical over 12 bases. Looked up from germline, CDR1 is LNHDA and CDR2 is SQIVND (reference sequence). The V gene end was trimmed by 4 bases and the J gene end by 4 bases; junction bases not matched to a gene: 5. The CDR3 has 15 residues. CDR3 loop: CASSTRDRGLYEQYF. The CDR3 bases are TGTGCCAGTAGTACAAGGGACAGGGGGCTTTACGAGCAGTACTTC.

Only one count was recorded for this clone. The V gene is TRBV9, the J gene TRBJ2-5; 16 bases map to TRBD2. Germline CDR1 reads SGDLS; CDR2 reads YYNGEE. The CDR3 contains 18 residues. Trimming cost V 0 bases and J 5 bases; bases outside gene matches: 7. CDR3 sequence reads: CASSVATGTSGRAETQYF. The CDR3 DNA follows: TGTGCCAGCAGCGTAGCGACCGGGACTAGCGGGAGGGCGGAGACCCAGTACTTC.

The rearrangement uses TRBV6-1 and TRBJ1-4; D remains ambiguous. V was shortened by 4 bases and J by 14 bases, with 20 bases between the two germline ends. Per the germline V gene, CDR1 is MNHNS and CDR2 is SASEGT. The CDR3 extends over 14 amino acids. Written as DNA, the CDR3 is TGTGCCAGCAGTGGCCGGGCCCCATCTCGGCGGCTGTTTTTT. Its translation: CASSGRAPSRRLFF.